The entry that follows covers one TCR beta chain sequence. No cognate antigen has been identified for it. The input lacks base qualities; no much larger clone sits a single base away. These reads were obtained on an Illumina HiSeq 1500. Starting from the raw public reads, TCRdb applied fastp trimming at Q25, assembled clones with MiXCR and retained in-frame beta chains. When rows share a CDR3 protein, they turn into one entry using the most common DNA and genes. This sample holds fewer than 300,000 distinct CDR3 sequences; roughly 24% were observed only once. The ten top clones hold approximately 15% of the sample. These data belong to a study of T cell repertoires in cytomegalovirus infection (dated by TCRdb to 2018 to 2020). Study-wide context: Because public TCR beta signatures pointed to carriage of CMV infection together with the matching HLA type, the HLA type of each donor mattered for the analysis. Findings and caveats that apply to the study as a whole: The ex vivo response was dominated by HLA-C-restricted CMV-specific TCR beta clonotypes, which also provided the single most frequent clonotype in two of eight donors. Cumulative frequency of public TCR beta family members discriminated carriers of CMV infection plus the relevant HLA type in this cohort and an independent approximately 350-donor cohort.

A distance of 19 bases separates the germline ends of V and J, which lose 4 bases and 4 bases respectively. From its cysteine to its phenylalanine, the CDR3 spans 15 amino acids. Only the CDR3 region is kept as DNA, spanning 45 bases read in frame from base 1. In the germline V gene, CDR1 corresponds to SQVTM and CDR2 to ANQGSEA. This receptor was identified in a human donor in good health (CMV status not recorded). Some clones in this sample may be carry-over from other donors' samples. Sequencing was carried out using PBMCs. Rearrangement joined TRBV29-1 to TRBJ1-2; the best D guess is TRBD1, with 5 bases matching. Here the CDR3 is given as CSVATDRSTTYGYTF. The DNA reads TGCAGCGTTGCGACAGACCGTTCTACTACCTATGGCTACACCTTC. Beyond the CDR3, the reference TRBV29-1 and TRBJ1-2 genes provide the residues; the full variable domain reads: SAVISQKPSRDICQRGTSLTIQCQVDSQVTMMFWYRQQPGQSLTLIATANQGSEATYESGFVIDKFPISRPNLTFSTLTVSNMSPEDSSIYLCSVATDRSTTYGYTFGSGTRLTVV.